This T cell receptor beta chain originates from a study of blood T cell repertoires in COVID-19. Study-level information: The analysed material was cDNA or gDNA that came from T cells, B-cell-depleted T cells, or PBMCs.

Assay used: immunoSEQ multiplex PCR; TCRdb lists only in-frame clones, some missing. The table lists 300,000 or so clones, under 95% of them singletons, with 2.6% in the top ten. Ages ranged from about 18 to 89 years, with residence in about 23 US areas. Trimming cost V 6 bases and J 6 bases; bases outside gene matches: 14. The CDR3 runs to 17 residues. Germline V CDR1 and CDR2: ENHRY, SYGVKD. Sequenced material: PBMCs or T cells enriched from blood (not recorded which). The rearrangement uses TRBV10-3 and TRBJ2-1, with 10 bases lining up with TRBD2. The TCR comes from a man aged 60 to 69 who had recovered from COVID-19. The CDR3 loop reads CAISHTLSGGFLNEQFF. The CDR3 DNA reads as TGTGCCATCAGCCACACCCTTAGCGGGGGGTTCCTCAATGAGCAGTTCTTC.